This is a list of T cell receptor beta chains from one sample in a study of T cell responses to AZD1222 COVID-19 vaccine. Using immunoSEQ multiplex PCR, the repertoire was profiled, and TCRdb retains in-frame clones only, with some absent. The sample has approximately 97,000 clones, roughly 80% seen once. Here the sequenced sample was peripheral blood, taken on day 0 of AZD1222 vaccination. The receptors were gathered from an adult in good health. CDR3s include the opening cysteine and the closing phenylalanine or tryptophan. A D gene is named only where the DNA matches it firmly. Size tells how often a clone was seen (once, few, many) or the class of an expanded clone, and some rows leave it out.

clone_size cdr3_length d_call j_call v_call cdr3_nt cdr3_aa
NA 15 NA TRBJ1-6 TRBV3-1/TRBV3-2 TGTGCCAGTCGAGGGGGGAGCTCCTATAATTCACCCCTCCACTTT CASRGGSSYNSPLHF
NA 14 NA TRBJ1-2 TRBV14 TGTGCCAGCAGCCATAACAGGGTGGGCTATGGCTACACCTTC CASSHNRVGYGYTF
NA 15 NA TRBJ2-1 TRBV24-1 TGTGCCACCAGTGAGACCGGGACGGTCTACAATGAGCAGTTCTTC CATSETGTVYNEQFF
NA 13 NA TRBJ1-1 TRBV19 TGTGCCAGTAGTATTTCGTCAGCCACTGAAGCTTTCTTT CASSISSATEAFF
once 15 TRBD1 TRBJ2-5 TRBV3-1/TRBV3-2 TGTGCCAGCAGCCAAGAACAGGGGGCTTGGGAGACCCAGTACTTC CASSQEQGAWETQYF
once 12 NA TRBJ1-3 TRBV6-2/TRBV6-3 TGTGCCAGCAGCCAGAATGGAAACACCATATATTTT CASSQNGNTIYF
NA 15 NA TRBJ1-5 TRBV5-6 TGTGCCAGCAGCCGGGGTGTGGGTGCGACTCAGCCCCAGCATTTT CASSRGVGATQPQHF
NA 15 TRBD2 TRBJ2-7 TRBV5-1 TGCGCCAGCAGCTTAGGAATAGCGGGAGTTTACGAGCAGTACTTC CASSLGIAGVYEQYF
NA 14 TRBD2 TRBJ2-1 TRBV27 TGTGCCAGCAGTCCGAACTTAGCGGGATCTGAGCAGTTCTTC CASSPNLAGSEQFF
NA 15 NA TRBJ2-7 TRBV7-2 TGTGCCAGCAGCTTAGTACCGGGACCTTCCTACGAGCAGTACTTC CASSLVPGPSYEQYF
NA 15 NA TRBJ1-5 TRBV6-5 TGTGCCAGCAGTTACAGGGGGGACGGCAATCAGCCCCAGCATTTT CASSYRGDGNQPQHF
NA 13 NA TRBJ1-5 TRBV6-5 TGTGCCAGCGCCCCAGGCAACAATCAGCCCCAGCATTTT CASAPGNNQPQHF
NA 13 NA TRBJ2-2 TRBV7-9 TGTGCCAGCAGCTCCGGACAAGCCGGGGAGCTGTTTTTT CASSSGQAGELFF
once 13 NA TRBJ1-5 TRBV7-9 TGTGCCAGCAGCTTAGTGTGGGGTCAGCCCCAGCATTTT CASSLVWGQPQHF
NA 13 NA TRBJ2-1 TRBV11-3 TGTGCCAGCAGCTTAGATCCTCGCAATGAGCAGTTCTTC CASSLDPRNEQFF
few 14 NA TRBJ1-2 TRBV5-6 TGTGCCAGCAGCTTGGGACCGGGGAGGTATGGCTACACCTTC CASSLGPGRYGYTF
NA 15 TRBD2 TRBJ2-1 TRBV19 TGTGCCAGTAGTATAGCGCGGGAGGCTGGGTTTGAGCAGTTCTTC CASSIAREAGFEQFF
NA 17 TRBD1 TRBJ1-1 TRBV6-2/TRBV6-3 TGTGCCAGCAGCCGTGGGCTGAGGGGGACAGTCAACACTGAAGCTTTCTTT CASSRGLRGTVNTEAFF
NA 14 NA TRBJ1-4 TRBV9 TGTGCCAGCAGCGTAGGGGGTTGGGATGAAAAACTGTTTTTT CASSVGGWDEKLFF
NA 11 NA TRBJ1-6 TRBV19 TGTGCCAGTAGTAAGGATTCACCCCTCCACTTT CASSKDSPLHF
NA 16 NA TRBJ2-3 TRBV27 TGTGCCAGCAGTACCTACCGAGGTGGGCTCACAGATACGCAGTATTTT CASSTYRGGLTDTQYF
NA 14 NA TRBJ2-1 TRBV27 TGTGCCAGCAGTTGGGGCTCCAGGGACAATGAGCAGTTCTTC CASSWGSRDNEQFF
NA 17 TRBD1 TRBJ2-7 TRBV7-2 TGTGCCAGCAGCTTACAGGGGGCGCTTTATGGAGGCTACGAGCAGTACTTC CASSLQGALYGGYEQYF
NA 15 TRBD1 TRBJ1-6 TRBV7-2 TGTGCCAGCAGCACCGGGACAGCGTATAATTCACCCCTCCACTTT CASSTGTAYNSPLHF
NA 15 NA TRBJ1-1 TRBV7-9 TGTGCCAGCATCCCCGGCGGAAATCCGAACACTGAAGCTTTCTTT CASIPGGNPNTEAFF
NA 15 TRBD1 TRBJ1-2 TRBV25-1 TGTGCCAGCAGTGATCCGGGACAGGGAACCTATGGCTACACCTTC CASSDPGQGTYGYTF